The 30 T cell receptor beta chains reported below all come from one sample, sequenced in a study of STAT5B mutations in CD4+ large granular lymphocyte leukemia. Profiling relied on immunoSEQ multiplex PCR, and the TCRdb table lists in-frame clones only, not all of them. The sample contains about 27,000 clones, roughly 69% of which appear only once. The source material was CD4+ T cells from blood buffy coats. Receptors originate from a human donor in good health.

The V gene is TRBV7-8, the J gene TRBJ2-3; D is possibly TRBD2 (6 bases). Germline loops: CDR1 SGHVS, CDR2 FQNEAQ. Between the trimmed V and J ends, which lost 2 bases and 6 bases, there was a span of 12 bases. This CDR3 has 14 amino acids. CDR3 sequence: CASSLSGGQDTQYF. Here the CDR3 DNA reads TGTGCCAGCAGCTTAAGTGGAGGGCAGGATACGCAGTATTTT.

The V call is TRBV5-1, the J call TRBJ2-3; D perhaps matches TRBD2 (5 bases). V lost 0 bases and J 0 bases, leaving 8 bases between the germline ends. This CDR3 is 15 amino acids long. In germline, CDR1 is SGHRS, CDR2 YFSETQ. The chain's CDR3 is CASSLAGVSTDTQYF. DNA of the CDR3: TGCGCCAGCAGCTTGGCCGGGGTTAGCACAGATACGCAGTATTTT.

This rearrangement joins TRBV2 to TRBJ2-7; TRBD2 might be the D (6 bases). The V gene's germline CDR1 is SNHLY and CDR2 FYNNEI. The ends were cut back, 4 bases at V and 7 bases at J, with 14 bases in the middle. This CDR3 has 13 amino acids. The CDR3 reads CASSGGGAGEQYV. The CDR3 DNA sequence: TGTGCCAGCAGTGGGGGCGGGGCCGGGGAGCAGTACGTC.

The table lists this clone with a count of one. V is TRBV5-1 and J is TRBJ1-1; D is uncertain. This CDR3 has 14 amino acids. Germline assignment: CDR1 SGHRS and CDR2 YFSETQ. The V end was cut by 4 bases, the J end by 5 bases, with 15 bases between. The CDR3 DNA is TGCGCCAGCAGCCCGCGGATCCAAGCAACTGAAGCTTTCTTT. This codes for CASSPRIQATEAFF. Combining the CDR3 with reference TRBV5-1 and TRBJ1-1 gives the whole variable domain KAGVTQTPRYLIKTRGQQVTLSCSPISGHRSVSWYQQTPGQGLQFLFEYFSETQRNKGNFPGRFSGRQFSNSRSEMNVSTLELGDSALYLCASSPRIQATEAFFGQGTRLTVV.

The chain is built from TRBV7-9 and TRBJ1-5, with D tentatively TRBD1 (6 bases). V lost 1 base and J 5 bases, leaving 18 bases between the germline ends. Germline values: CDR1 SEHNR, CDR2 FQNEAQ (reference sequence). The CDR3 covers 17 residues. CDR3 region: CASSLVRGAGEDQPQHF. For the CDR3, the DNA is TGTGCCAGCAGCTTAGTTAGGGGGGCCGGGGAGGATCAGCCCCAGCATTTT.

J is TRBJ2-3 and V is TRBV7-3; D is uncertain. The CDR3 runs 13 residues. Germline CDR1 reads SGHTA; CDR2 reads FQGTGA. V was shortened by 5 bases and J by 4 bases, with 10 bases between the two germline ends. CDR3 loop: CASSLLGPDTQYF. CDR3 nucleotides: TGTGCCAGCAGCCTACTCGGCCCAGATACGCAGTATTTT.

V gene TRBV28 combines with J gene TRBJ2-7; possible D gene TRBD1, 6 bases. The CDR3 runs to 21 residues. Germline lookup yields CDR1 MDHEN and CDR2 SYDVKM. Trimming left V 6 bases short and J 2 bases short, with 35 bases between. In DNA form, the CDR3 reads TGTGCCAGCAGCGTCCCGGGACACCAGATGACGGAGATGGCGGACACCTACGAGCAGTACTTC. Translating gives CASSVPGHQMTEMADTYEQYF.

The chain carries TRBV7-2 and TRBJ2-3, with 8 bases aligning to TRBD2. Germline CDR1 SGHTA, CDR2 FQGNSA. V lost 1 base to trimming and J lost 2 bases; unmatched junction nucleotides: 8. This CDR3 is 17 amino acids long. The CDR3 spells CASSLVRIAGTTDTQYF. CDR3 DNA sequence: TGTGCCAGCAGCTTAGTAAGGATAGCGGGAACCACAGATACGCAGTATTTT.

This clone showed up just a few times. This chain connects TRBV7-9 to TRBJ2-1; D not certain. The germline V and J ends were trimmed by 5 bases and 0 bases, with 14 bases remaining between them. The germline CDR1 and CDR2 sequences are SEHNR and FQNEAQ (reference sequence). The CDR3 loop spans 16 amino acids. CDR3 sequence (DNA): TGTGCCAGCAGCCCTGCGTATCGCATCTCCTACAATGAGCAGTTCTTC. It yields the protein CASSPAYRISYNEQFF.

Notes on this clone: A junction boundary mismatches the germline segment, possibly from a read error. The chain uses TRBV29-1 and TRBJ2-3, with a tentative D call TRBD1 (5 bases). This CDR3 is 13 amino acids long. The germline CDR1 and CDR2 sequences are SQVTM and ANQGSEA. CDR3 nucleotides: TGCAGCGTGCGGACATCCGCCACAGACACGCAGTATTTT. Its translation is CSVRTSATDTQYF.

J is TRBJ1-5 and V is TRBV28; D ambiguous. V was shortened by 6 bases and J by 0 bases, with 12 bases between the two germline ends. Germline CDR1 MDHEN, CDR2 SYDVKM. This CDR3 contains 15 residues. The CDR3 spells CASSLGGNSNQPQHF. DNA for the CDR3: TGTGCCAGCAGCTTGGGAGGGAATAGCAATCAGCCCCAGCATTTT.

CDR3 protein: CATSSPGTGIYGYTF. The CDR3 nucleotides read TGTGCCACCAGCAGTCCCGGGACAGGGATCTATGGCTACACCTTC. This chain uses TRBV15 with TRBJ1-2, with 9 bases aligning to TRBD1. V lost 3 bases to trimming and J lost 4 bases; unmatched junction nucleotides: 6. The CDR3 is 15 amino acids. The V gene's germline CDR1 is LNHNV and CDR2 YYDKDF (reference sequence).

CDR3 coding DNA: TGTGCCAGCTCACCCGACCCGCCAGATACGCAGTATTTT. It specifies CASSPDPPDTQYF. The V gene is TRBV18, the J gene TRBJ2-3; D is uncertain. The CDR3 is made up of 13 amino acids. V dropped 3 bases and J dropped 4 bases, with 8 bases sitting between them. Germline CDR1 reads KGHSH; CDR2 reads LQKENI.

The J gene is TRBJ1-4, the V gene TRBV27; tentatively, D is TRBD1 (5 bases). Looked up from germline, CDR1 is MNHEY and CDR2 is SMNVEV (reference sequence). V was pared by 8 bases and J by 5 bases, with 18 bases between. CDR3 size: 15 residues. CDR3 DNA: TGTGCCAGCCAGCCGACGGGGAGGGGAAATGAAAAACTGTTTTTT. Amino acids: CASQPTGRGNEKLFF.

The gene calls are TRBV5-1 and TRBJ2-1; 8 positions agree with TRBD2. The germline CDR1 and CDR2 sequences are SGHRS and YFSETQ. The junction had 15 bases not matched to a gene; V was cut back by 5 bases and J by 8 bases. The CDR3 sequence is 16 residues long. This CDR3 reads CASSLSPGLVDDEQFF. CDR3 DNA sequence: TGCGCCAGCAGTCTCTCTCCGGGACTAGTTGACGATGAGCAGTTCTTC.

The gene calls are TRBV6-1 and TRBJ2-3; 10 bases are a match to TRBD1. This CDR3 contains 14 residues. V trimming: 7 bases; J trimming: 5 bases; junction bases outside the gene matches: 6. Germline assignment: CDR1 MNHNS and CDR2 SASEGT. CDR3 protein: CASNDRGQGDTQYF. Here the CDR3 DNA reads TGTGCCAGCAACGACAGGGGGCAAGGAGATACGCAGTATTTT.

The chain recombines TRBV4-2 with TRBJ1-4; D remains unclear. The germline V gene has CDR1 LGHNA and CDR2 YNFKEQ. V shed 2 bases and J shed 0 bases, with 13 bases lying between them. This CDR3 comprises 17 residues. The CDR3 sequence: CASSQSFVRSTNEKLFF. Here the CDR3 DNA reads TGTGCCAGCAGCCAAAGTTTCGTCCGTTCAACTAATGAAAAACTGTTTTTT.

The V and J genes are TRBV19 and TRBJ2-1; TRBD2 aligns across 13 bases. CDR3 length: 15 amino acids. Germline CDR1 and CDR2: LNHDA and SQIVND (reference sequence). After removal of 5 bases from V and 6 bases from J, the junction contained 4 bases not matched to a gene. Here the CDR3 reads CASSQGLAGPNEQFF. In DNA form, the CDR3 reads TGTGCCAGTAGTCAGGGACTAGCGGGACCCAATGAGCAGTTCTTC.

The V call is TRBV27, the J call TRBJ1-1, with TRBD1 as a possible D gene (6 bases). This CDR3 comprises 11 residues. With 5 bases removed from V and 8 bases from J, the gap between germline ends came to 9 bases. Germline CDR1 is MNHEY and CDR2 is SMNVEV (reference sequence). For the CDR3, the DNA is TGTGCCAGCAGTCAGGGGATAGAAGCTTTCTTT. It is translated as CASSQGIEAFF.

The chain carries TRBV7-9 and TRBJ1-5; the match to TRBD1 covers 7 bases. Trimming cost V 3 bases and J 2 bases; bases outside gene matches: 1. The CDR3 is made up of 14 amino acids. Germline V gives CDR1 SEHNR, CDR2 FQNEAQ (reference sequence). The CDR3 sequence: CASSFTGGNQPQHF. In nucleotides, the CDR3 is TGTGCCAGCAGCTTTACAGGGGGCAATCAGCCCCAGCATTTT.

The chain combines TRBV6-6 with TRBJ1-2, with D hard to call. The germline V gene encodes CDR1 MNHNY and CDR2 SVGAGI (reference sequence). The V and J ends lost 3 bases and 7 bases respectively, with 12 bases between them. The CDR3 totals 13 residues. The CDR3 DNA is TGTGCCAGCAGTTATAGGACGGATCTTGGCTACACCTTC. It translates to CASSYRTDLGYTF.

The V gene is TRBV6-1, the J gene TRBJ2-5; D is perhaps TRBD1 or TRBD2 (6 bases each). CDR1 and CDR2 (germline): MNHNS, SASEGT. The CDR3 runs 19 residues. Trimming removed 6 bases from V and 5 bases from J, with 31 bases in between. The CDR3: CASREPWTSKAGAGETQYF. CDR3 bases: TGTGCCAGCAGAGAACCCTGGACTTCGAAGGCAGGGGCGGGGGAGACCCAGTACTTC.

The chain is built from TRBV27 and TRBJ1-2; no reliable D call. The CDR3 loop spans 14 amino acids. Germline loops: CDR1 MNHEY, CDR2 SMNVEV (reference sequence). Between the trimmed V and J ends, which lost 3 bases and 8 bases, there was a span of 16 bases. The CDR3: CASSFTPSGRGYTF. The CDR3 DNA reads TGTGCCAGCAGTTTCACACCTTCCGGGAGAGGCTACACCTTC.

The chain employs TRBV7-9 and TRBJ2-1; maybe TRBD1 (5 bases). Germline CDR1 reads SEHNR; CDR2 reads FQNEAQ (reference sequence). The CDR3 totals 15 residues. Trimming took off 5 bases at V and 6 bases at J, with 17 bases between the two ends. This chain's CDR3 is CASSPARADSNEQFF. CDR3 sequence (DNA): TGTGCCAGCAGCCCGGCCAGGGCGGATTCCAATGAGCAGTTCTTC.

CDR3 amino acids: CASTPVTNNEQFF. DNA for the CDR3: TGTGCCAGCACCCCGGTAACCAACAATGAGCAGTTCTTC. This chain connects TRBV11-3 to TRBJ2-1; no reliable D call. Germline V gene lookup returns CDR1 SGHNT and CDR2 YENEEA. The CDR3 sequence is 13 residues long. With 7 bases removed from V and 5 bases from J, the gap between germline ends came to 12 bases.

The V and J genes are TRBV5-1 and TRBJ2-5; TRBD1 aligns across 7 bases. The V and J ends lost 4 bases and 2 bases, in that order; junction bases with no gene match: 2. The CDR3 has 13 residues. Germline assignment: CDR1 SGHRS and CDR2 YFSETQ. CDR3 loop: CASSRGQQETQYF. The DNA of the CDR3 is TGCGCCAGCAGCCGGGGACAGCAAGAGACCCAGTACTTC.

This clone was seen a single time. The chain couples TRBV4-3 to TRBJ2-1; TRBD2 matches 10 bases. The CDR3 loop spans 16 amino acids. J was trimmed by 3 bases and V by 2 bases; bases with no gene match: 4. Germline assignment: CDR1 LGHNA and CDR2 YSLEER. Written as DNA, the CDR3 is TGCGCCAGCAGCCAACTAGCGGGGGAGGTCTACAATGAGCAGTTCTTC. It yields the protein CASSQLAGEVYNEQFF.

The chain carries TRBV2 and TRBJ2-2, with D possibly matching TRBD1 (6 bases). The V gene lost 0 bases and the J gene lost 1 base, with 18 bases spanning the gap. Germline V CDR1 and CDR2: SNHLY, FYNNEI. The CDR3 has 19 amino acids. CDR3 coding DNA: TGTGCCAGCAGTGAAGCGGGTGGGTGGGGGCCCATGAACACCGGGGAGCTGTTTTTT. It encodes CASSEAGGWGPMNTGELFF.

The DNA for the CDR3 is TGTGCCAGCAGTCGGACAGCAAATAATGAAAAACTGTTTTTT. Its translation: CASSRTANNEKLFF. This sequence joins TRBV6-5 and TRBJ1-4, with a tentative D call TRBD1 (6 bases). The germline V gene encodes CDR1 MNHEY and CDR2 SVGAGI. V gave up 5 bases and J gave up 4 bases, with 11 bases separating them. The CDR3 is made up of 14 amino acids.

This clone turned up a few times. V is TRBV2 and J is TRBJ2-2; a possible D gene is TRBD2 (6 bases). CDR3 length: 15 amino acids. The V end was cut by 2 bases, the J end by 3 bases, with 10 bases between. The germline V gene encodes CDR1 SNHLY and CDR2 FYNNEI. The CDR3 DNA reads TGTGCCAGCAGTGAATTGGGACTTTACACCGGGGAGCTGTTTTTT. It encodes CASSELGLYTGELFF.